One sample yielded the 26 T cell receptor beta chains listed below, sequenced in a study of blood T cells in healthy people across ages. Together with a sample-barcoded 5' primer, a J-beta primer mix was included in a second PCR lasting roughly 6 to 12 cycles. TCRdb passed the 5' RACE reads through MiXCR, listing each CDR3 protein once. Counted here are 1.5 million to 2 million distinct CDR3 sequences, approximately 28% occurring once; the ten biggest clones make up about 7.7%. The sample was blood. The receptors stem from a woman aged 25 to 39 in good health.

The genes are TRBV7-3 and TRBJ2-2; 7 bases line up with TRBD1. CDR1 and CDR2 from the germline V gene are SGHTA and FQGTGA. The ends lost 5 bases at V and 3 bases at J; junction bases unmatched: 3. The CDR3 spans 14 residues. This CDR3 reads CASSRDSYTGELFF. In DNA, the CDR3 is TGTGCCAGCAGCAGGGACAGTTACACCGGGGAGCTGTTTTTT.

At least ten counts were recorded for this clonotype. The rearrangement joins TRBV7-2 to TRBJ2-1; no reliable D call. V was pared by 5 bases and J by 10 bases, with 9 bases between. CDR3 length: 11 residues. Germline V gene lookup returns CDR1 SGHTA and CDR2 FQGNSA. CDR3 nucleotides: TGTGCCAGCAGCAGGCTCGGCGAGCAGTTCTTC. Translating gives CASSRLGEQFF.

This clonotype has at least ten counts. The chain employs TRBV7-2 and TRBJ2-7, with TRBD2 as a possible D gene (5 bases). The germline V gene encodes CDR1 SGHTA and CDR2 FQGNSA. The V end lost 5 bases, the J end lost 5 bases, and 13 bases lay between the germline ends. The CDR3 is made up of 13 amino acids. The CDR3 DNA follows: TGTGCCAGCAGCCTTCAGGCCGGGAACGAGCAGTACTTC. Translated: CASSLQAGNEQYF.

This clonotype came up a few times. The chain has TRBV12-3 or TRBV12-4 and TRBJ1-2; 9 bases are shared with TRBD1. With 5 bases clipped from V and 8 bases from J, the junction kept 6 bases outside the gene matches. CDR3 length: 13 amino acids. This chain's CDR3 is CASSVGTGRGYTF. CDR3 sequence (DNA): TGTGCCAGCAGTGTGGGGACAGGGCGAGGCTACACCTTC.

V usage is TRBV7-2 and J usage is TRBJ1-3; D possibly corresponds to TRBD1 (6 bases). Germline CDR1 SGHTA, CDR2 FQGNSA. This CDR3 has 14 amino acids. Trimming cost V 1 base and J 4 bases, with 8 bases left between them. The CDR3 protein is CASSLVGGGNTIYF. The CDR3 nucleotides are TGTGCCAGCAGCTTAGTAGGGGGAGGAAACACCATATATTTT.

This clonotype was observed a handful of times. The chain recombines TRBV7-8 with TRBJ1-1, with D possibly matching TRBD1 (5 bases). The length of the CDR3 is 15 residues. Trimming shortened V by 5 bases and J by 7 bases, and 20 bases separated the two germline ends. The V gene's germline CDR1 is SGHVS and CDR2 FQNEAQ. The DNA for the CDR3 is TGTGCCAGCAGCACCCGACTTGGGGGGTTGCTTGAAGCTTTCTTT. It specifies CASSTRLGGLLEAFF.

The chain recombines TRBV3-1 with TRBJ2-2; 8 bases align to TRBD2. J was trimmed by 7 bases and V by 0 bases; bases with no gene match: 7. Looked up from germline, CDR1 is LGHDT and CDR2 is YNNKEL (reference sequence). This CDR3 region has 16 residues. For the CDR3, the DNA is TGTGCCAGCAGCCAAGACGAGTTACTAGCGGTCGGGGAGCTGTTTTTT. This sequence encodes CASSQDELLAVGELFF.

The DNA of the CDR3 is TGTGCCATCAGCCCCGCCAGGGGGGCGAGGAATGAGCAGTTCTTC. This gives the protein CAISPARGARNEQFF. The V gene is TRBV10-3, the J gene TRBJ2-1; D might be TRBD1 (7 bases). This CDR3 is 15 amino acids long. V lost 6 bases, J lost 7 bases, and 19 bases lay in between. The germline gives CDR1 ENHRY, CDR2 SYGVKD.

This clonotype was seen ten or more times. This chain links TRBV7-3 with TRBJ2-1; 10 nucleotides match TRBD2. The CDR3 length is 18 residues. Looked up from germline, CDR1 is SGHTA and CDR2 is FQGTGA. The J segment lost 4 bases and the V segment lost 5 bases, leaving 14 bases of the junction unmatched. The chain's CDR3 is CASSPTTPTSGFYNEQFF. As DNA, the CDR3 is TGTGCCAGCAGCCCTACTACTCCGACTAGCGGGTTTTACAATGAGCAGTTCTTC.

This clonotype was detected ten times or more. This chain joins TRBV27 and TRBJ1-2; 9 positions agree with TRBD1. J gave up 5 bases and V 0 bases, and 4 bases lay outside the gene matches. Germline values: CDR1 MNHEY, CDR2 SMNVEV (reference sequence). The CDR3 has 15 residues. CDR3 sequence reads: CASSLSGTGTYGYTF. The CDR3 DNA reads as TGTGCCAGCAGTTTATCCGGGACAGGGACTTATGGCTACACCTTC.

The CDR3 DNA reads TGCGCCAGCAGCTTGGGGGTTGGGGCTGAAGCTTTCTTT. It codes for CASSLGVGAEAFF. V is TRBV5-1 and J is TRBJ1-1; D is ambiguous. Trimming took off 0 bases at V and 6 bases at J, with 9 bases between the two ends. The CDR3 contains 13 residues. Germline V lookup: CDR1 SGHRS, CDR2 YFSETQ.

This clonotype was found a few times. This chain uses TRBV12-3 or TRBV12-4 with TRBJ2-5; the D gene is possibly TRBD2 (6 bases). V dropped 5 bases and J dropped 4 bases, with 14 bases sitting between them. CDR3 length: 14 residues. The CDR3, as DNA: TGTGCCAGCAGTCCCCCGGGGGAGAGAGAGACCCAGTACTTC. Translation: CASSPPGERETQYF.

The V gene is TRBV12-3 or TRBV12-4, the J gene TRBJ2-5, with TRBD2 matching 10 bases. CDR3 length: 15 residues. The V and J ends lost 6 bases and 1 base, in that order; junction bases with no gene match: 5. In DNA, the CDR3 is TGTGCCAGCAGCATAGCGGGAGGCCTCCAAGAGACCCAGTACTTC. Translation gives CASSIAGGLQETQYF.

This clonotype was detected only a few times. The rearrangement uses TRBV7-8 and TRBJ1-1; D remains unclear. CDR1 SGHVS and CDR2 FQNEAQ come from the germline V gene. Trimming shortened V by 3 bases and J by 8 bases, and 13 bases separated the two germline ends. The CDR3 is 13 amino acids. CDR3 sequence (DNA): TGTGCCAGCAGCTTGAGCAGCGGGCCCGAAGCTTTCTTT. This codes for CASSLSSGPEAFF.

This clonotype was counted ten times or more. The chain links TRBV24-1 to TRBJ1-2, with 7 bases identical to TRBD1. In germline, CDR1 is KGHDR, CDR2 SFDVKD. V was clipped by 3 bases and J by 3 bases; unmatched bases: 3. The CDR3 length is 14 residues. CDR3 region: CATSDRTGDYGYTF. The CDR3 bases are TGTGCCACCAGTGATCGAACAGGGGACTATGGCTACACCTTC.

This clonotype was seen only a few times. This chain connects TRBV4-2 to TRBJ2-1, with 11 bases lining up with TRBD2. Germline V gene lookup returns CDR1 LGHNA and CDR2 YNFKEQ. This CDR3 contains 17 residues. After removal of 0 bases from V and 8 bases from J, the junction contained 9 bases not matched to a gene. The CDR3 sequence: CASSQEGRVAGGHEQFF. CDR3 bases: TGTGCCAGCAGCCAAGAGGGGCGGGTAGCGGGGGGGCATGAGCAGTTCTTC.

The genes are TRBV12-5 and TRBJ1-1, with D possibly matching TRBD1 (6 bases). The CDR3 consists of 15 residues. Trimming removed 0 bases from V and 4 bases from J, with 12 bases in between. CDR1 is LGHNT and CDR2 is FRNRAP in the germline V gene. The CDR3: CASGLVYREVTEAFF. In nucleotides, the CDR3 is TGTGCTAGTGGTTTGGTATACAGGGAGGTCACTGAAGCTTTCTTT.

With regard to this clonotype: An end of the junction does not agree with germline; a read error may underlie this. The gene calls are TRBV7-9 and TRBJ1-4; D is possibly TRBD1 (5 bases). The CDR3 extends over 16 amino acids. Germline V CDR1 and CDR2: SEHNR, FQNEAQ (reference sequence). This CDR3 reads CAIRSGARGTNEKRFF. In DNA form, the CDR3 reads TGTGCCATCCGTTCCGGGGCCCGAGGGACTAATGAAAAACGGTTTTTT.

This clonotype has a count of ten or more. The chain links TRBV20-1 to TRBJ2-7; the match to TRBD2 covers 10 bases. The V gene end was trimmed by 3 bases and the J gene end by 6 bases; junction bases not matched to a gene: 11. CDR1 is DFQATT and CDR2 is SNEGSKA in the germline V gene (reference sequence). This CDR3 has 15 amino acids. The CDR3: CSASTLAGLGGEQYF. DNA of the CDR3: TGCAGTGCTAGTACACTAGCGGGGCTTGGGGGCGAGCAGTACTTC.

In this sample, this clonotype turned up a few times. The genes are TRBV7-2 and TRBJ2-2; 7 positions match TRBD2. This CDR3 comprises 14 residues. V was pared by 5 bases and J by 7 bases, with 7 bases of the junction left unmatched. CDR1 and CDR2 from the germline V gene are SGHTA and FQGNSA. The CDR3 reads CASSVTSQGGELFF. The CDR3 region has the DNA TGTGCCAGCAGCGTGACTAGCCAGGGCGGGGAGCTGTTTTTT.

The rearrangement joins TRBV10-1 to TRBJ2-1; D call uncertain. The CDR3 extends over 13 amino acids. Per the germline V gene, CDR1 is WNHNN and CDR2 is SYGVQD (reference sequence). V gave up 2 bases and J gave up 12 bases, with 14 bases separating them. In nucleotides, the CDR3 is TGCGCCAGCAGTGAGAACCCCCTCGGTGTGCAGTTCTTC. Protein product: CASSENPLGVQFF.

This clonotype turned up a few times. The chain couples TRBV12-3 or TRBV12-4 to TRBJ1-5; D not resolved. Trimming took 1 base from V and 0 from J, leaving 7 bases between them. This CDR3 is 15 amino acids long. CDR3 amino acids: CASSLGFASNQPQHF. DNA of the CDR3: TGTGCCAGCAGTTTAGGCTTTGCTAGCAATCAGCCCCAGCATTTT.

This clonotype has just a few counts. The chain couples TRBV7-6 to TRBJ2-5; 7 bases align to TRBD2. Trimming cost V 5 bases and J 1 base; bases outside gene matches: 10. The CDR3 has 16 amino acids. Germline CDR1 reads SGHVS; CDR2 reads FNYEAQ. As DNA, the CDR3 is TGTGCCAGCAGCCCCCCTAGCGGACTAATCCAAGAGACCCAGTACTTC. Its translation: CASSPPSGLIQETQYF.

This clonotype was counted a few times. The CDR3 sequence: CASTVGDYGYTF. DNA for the CDR3: TGTGCCAGCACGGTGGGGGACTATGGCTACACCTTC. The chain combines TRBV28 with TRBJ1-2, with a tentative D call TRBD1 (5 bases). CDR1 is MDHEN, CDR2 SYDVKM, per germline. The CDR3 totals 12 residues. V was pared by 7 bases and J by 3 bases, with 9 bases between.

Regarding this clonotype: Germline and junction disagree at one end, which may indicate a read error. The chain's CDR3 is CANGEPSYDEQFF. As DNA, the CDR3 is TGTGCTAACGGGGAGCCCTCCTACGATGAGCAGTTCTTC. The chain joins TRBV24-1 to TRBJ2-1; weak D call: TRBD2 (5 bases). Germline V gene data show CDR1 as KGHDR and CDR2 as SFDVKD. The CDR3 runs to 13 residues.

The chain employs TRBV2 and TRBJ2-1; the D is unclear. Trimming took 5 bases from V and 7 from J, leaving 12 bases between them. Germline CDR1 and CDR2: SNHLY and FYNNEI. This CDR3 is 13 amino acids long. The CDR3 nucleotides are TGTGCCAGCAGTCTCGAATCTGAGAATGAGCAGTTCTTC. Translation: CASSLESENEQFF.